The 18 T cell receptor beta chains reported below all come from one sample, sequenced in a study of Tregs in tolerant kidney transplant recipients. The assay was immunoSEQ multiplex PCR, and TCRdb's table has in-frame clones only and misses some. The sample lists 68,000 or so clones; about four fifths were seen once. The sequenced sample was CD4+ T cells from blood. Receptor source: a human donor in good health.

The rearrangement links TRBV7-2 to TRBJ2-5; D not certain. The J call is in doubt because the DNA end fits TRBJ2-7 better. This CDR3 has 13 residues. CDR1 and CDR2 from the germline V gene are SGHTA and FQGNSA. CDR3 bases: TGTGCCAGCAGCTTAGTCCAGACTTACGAGCAGTACTTC. Protein sequence: CASSLVQTYEQYF.

This chain joins TRBV4-3 and TRBJ1-3; unclear D gene. The germline V gene encodes CDR1 LGHNA and CDR2 YSLEER. Trimming left V 1 base short and J 0 bases short, with 7 bases between. The CDR3 has 15 amino acids. The CDR3 loop is CASSQGLRSGNTIYF. The CDR3 DNA sequence: TGCGCCAGCAGCCAAGGACTGCGCTCTGGAAACACCATATATTTT.

The chain combines TRBV7-3 with TRBJ2-3, with D hard to call. Trimming cost V 5 bases and J 2 bases, with 11 bases left between them. This CDR3 comprises 14 residues. Germline lookup yields CDR1 SGHTA and CDR2 FQGTGA. CDR3 nucleotides: TGTGCCAGCAGCGGGCCTACACACACAGATACGCAGTATTTT. Encoded protein: CASSGPTHTDTQYF.

This chain joins TRBV7-9 and TRBJ2-6; D is undetermined. CDR3 length: 18 amino acids. CDR1 and CDR2 (germline): SEHNR, FQNEAQ (reference sequence). V was pared by 5 bases and J by 0 bases, with 17 bases between. CDR3 sequence reads: CASSPAWTASSGANVLTF. DNA for the CDR3: TGTGCCAGCAGCCCTGCGTGGACGGCGAGCTCTGGGGCCAACGTCCTGACTTTC.

The chain links TRBV7-6 to TRBJ2-2; 7 bases map to TRBD1. Germline CDR1 SGHVS, CDR2 FNYEAQ. Trimming removed 5 bases from V and 6 bases from J; junction bases left unmatched: 9. This CDR3 is 15 amino acids long. Here the CDR3 reads CASSPLKGASGELFF. The CDR3 nucleotides are TGTGCCAGCAGCCCCCTGAAGGGGGCCTCCGGGGAGCTGTTTTTT.

The V call is TRBV27, the J call TRBJ2-1; D is possibly TRBD1 (5 bases). V gave up 6 bases and J gave up 5 bases, with 14 bases separating them. The CDR3 length is 14 residues. Germline CDR1 reads MNHEY; CDR2 reads SMNVEV (reference sequence). The CDR3 is CASSIWGRNNEQFF. CDR3 nucleotides: TGTGCCAGCAGCATATGGGGCAGAAACAATGAGCAGTTCTTC.

This sequence joins TRBV4-2 and TRBJ1-4; D not certain. The germline gives CDR1 LGHNA, CDR2 YNFKEQ. The CDR3 covers 16 residues. V was shortened by 0 bases and J by 11 bases, with 19 bases between the two germline ends. CDR3 in amino acids: CASSQDPPGGRLKLFF. CDR3 coding DNA: TGTGCCAGCAGCCAAGATCCCCCAGGAGGGCGTCTCAAACTGTTTTTT.

The CDR3 loop is CASRLAGESGANVLTF. CDR3 nucleotides: TGTGCCAGCAGGCTAGCGGGAGAGTCTGGGGCCAACGTCCTGACTTTC. The V call is TRBV4-2, the J call TRBJ2-6, with TRBD2 identical over 10 bases. This CDR3 has 16 residues. Trimming cost V 6 bases and J 1 base; bases outside gene matches: 3. Germline V gene lookup returns CDR1 LGHNA and CDR2 YNFKEQ.

The chain employs TRBV11-1 and TRBJ2-7, with D perhaps matching TRBD1 (6 bases). CDR1 is SGHAT and CDR2 is FQDESV in the germline V gene (reference sequence). V lost 5 bases to trimming and J lost 0 bases, with 17 bases between them. The CDR3 runs to 16 residues. The CDR3 region is CASSPRTATFSYEQYF. DNA for the CDR3: TGTGCCAGCAGCCCTAGGACAGCGACCTTCTCCTACGAGCAGTACTTC.

The CDR3 is CASSFAGGSGSYTF. In DNA, the CDR3 is TGTGCCAGCAGCTTCGCCGGGGGCTCGGGGAGCTACACCTTC. The chain employs TRBV7-9 and TRBJ1-2, with TRBD1 as a possible D gene (6 bases). Germline lookup yields CDR1 SEHNR and CDR2 FQNEAQ (reference sequence). The V gene lost 3 bases and the J gene lost 9 bases, with 17 bases spanning the gap. The CDR3 is made up of 14 amino acids. Complete variable domain (other parts from reference TRBV7-9 and TRBJ1-2): DTGVSQNPRHKITKRGQNVTFRCDPISEHNRLYWYRQTLGQGPEFLTYFQNEAQLEKSRLLSDRFSAERPKGSFSTLEIQRTEQGDSAMYLCASSFAGGSGSYTFGSGTRLTVV.

This chain joins TRBV5-1 and TRBJ1-6; TRBD1 aligns across 8 bases. Germline values: CDR1 SGHRS, CDR2 YFSETQ. CDR3 size: 16 residues. Unmatched junction bases numbered 9, after V lost 0 bases and J lost 10 bases. The CDR3 sequence: CASSLGGARQGSPLHF. The CDR3 region has the DNA TGCGCCAGCAGCTTGGGTGGGGCGAGACAGGGGTCACCCCTCCACTTT.

This clone was found once. This chain uses TRBV28 with TRBJ1-1, with 8 bases identical to TRBD1. The germline gives CDR1 MDHEN, CDR2 SYDVKM. V lost 5 bases to trimming and J lost 4 bases; unmatched junction nucleotides: 9. The CDR3 consists of 15 residues. CDR3 sequence reads: CASSGQGEGGTEAFF. The CDR3 DNA reads TGTGCCAGCAGTGGACAGGGTGAGGGGGGCACTGAAGCTTTCTTT.

The V gene is TRBV5-1, the J gene TRBJ1-4; D is ambiguous. The V gene's germline CDR1 is SGHRS and CDR2 YFSETQ. The germline V and J ends were trimmed by 0 bases and 0 bases, with 6 bases remaining between them. This CDR3 comprises 15 residues. The CDR3 region is CASSLAPSTNEKLFF. The CDR3 nucleotides are TGCGCCAGCAGCTTGGCGCCCTCAACTAATGAAAAACTGTTTTTT.

The V gene is TRBV4-1, the J gene TRBJ1-3, with D hard to call. The CDR3 extends over 15 amino acids. The germline V and J ends were trimmed by 0 bases and 3 bases, with 9 bases remaining between them. The V gene's germline CDR1 is MGHRA and CDR2 YSYEKL. The CDR3 protein is CASSQDLGFGNTIYF. CDR3 sequence (DNA): TGCGCCAGCAGCCAAGATTTGGGTTTTGGAAACACCATATATTTT.

The CDR3 reads CASSSLPPNEQFF. CDR3 DNA: TGTGCCAGCAGCTCCCTCCCGCCCAATGAGCAGTTCTTC. The V and J genes are TRBV7-2 and TRBJ2-1; D gene ambiguous. The CDR3 has 13 residues. The V gene lost 4 bases and the J gene lost 6 bases, with 10 bases spanning the gap. The germline gives CDR1 SGHTA, CDR2 FQGNSA. The full variable domain, rest sourced from reference TRBV7-2 and TRBJ2-1, is GAGVSQSPSNKVTEKGKDVELRCDPISGHTALYWYRQSLGQGLEFLIYFQGNSAPDKSGLPSDRFSAERTGGSVSTLTIQRTQQEDSAVYLCASSSLPPNEQFFGPGTRLTVL.

The genes are TRBV13 and TRBJ1-6; the D gene is possibly TRBD1 (6 bases). Germline assignment: CDR1 PRHDT and CDR2 FYEKMQ (reference sequence). V lost 7 bases, J lost 5 bases, and 18 bases lay in between. CDR3 length: 16 residues. In DNA, the CDR3 is TGTGCCAGCACCTCCGGGGGGGGCACGAATAATTCACCCCTCCACTTT. Translating it yields CASTSGGGTNNSPLHF. Complete variable domain (other parts from reference TRBV13 and TRBJ1-6): AAGVIQSPRHLIKEKRETATLKCYPIPRHDTVYWYQQGPGQDPQFLISFYEKMQSDKGSIPDRFSAQQFSDYHSELNMSSLELGDSALYFCASTSGGGTNNSPLHFGNGTRLTVT.

The chain combines TRBV6-6 with TRBJ1-5; D not certain. Between the trimmed V and J ends, which lost 0 bases and 3 bases, there was a span of 9 bases. Germline CDR1 MNHNY, CDR2 SVGAGI (reference sequence). The CDR3 sequence is 15 residues long. The CDR3 nucleotides read TGTGCCAGCAGTTACTCCCGGGGTTACAATCAGCCCCAGCATTTT. Its translation is CASSYSRGYNQPQHF.

This rearrangement joins TRBV11-3 to TRBJ2-3; a possible D gene is TRBD2 (5 bases). CDR3 size: 15 residues. Looked up from germline, CDR1 is SGHNT and CDR2 is YENEEA. The V gene lost 5 bases and the J gene lost 2 bases, with 14 bases spanning the gap. CDR3 in amino acids: CASSQRATDTDTQYF. In nucleotides, the CDR3 is TGTGCCAGCAGCCAGAGGGCGACGGACACAGATACGCAGTATTTT. Variable domain in full (rest from reference TRBV11-3 and TRBJ2-3): EAGVVQSPRYKIIEKKQPVAFWCNPISGHNTLYWYLQNLGQGPELLIRYENEEAVDDSQLPKDRFSAERLKGVDSTLKIQPAELGDSAVYLCASSQRATDTDTQYFGPGTRLTVL.